This is a list of T cell receptor beta chains from one sample in a study of T cells in Graves' hyperthyroidism and ophthalmopathy. A single record per CDR3 protein comes from TCRdb applying MiXCR to the multiplex PCR reads. The table records roughly 250,000 distinct CDR3 sequences, 20% to 25% of them present only once. The sequenced sample consisted of blood. These receptors were obtained from a young man with Graves' ophthalmopathy. Both conserved end residues are part of each CDR3. A D gene is named only where the DNA matches it firmly. The size entry is marked missing in some rows and otherwise reads once, few, many or a size class.

>many|TRBJ2-5|16|TRBV7-8|TRBD2
CASSHSLAGVGETQYF
TGTGCCAGCAGCCACTCACTAGCGGGAGTGGGCGAGACCCAGTACTTC
>many|TRBJ1-2|13|TRBV20-1|.
CSARTGGFYGYTF
TGCAGTGCTAGAACCGGGGGTTTTTATGGCTACACCTTC
>many|TRBJ1-1|16|TRBV5-1|TRBD1
CASSWTGDNRNTEAFF
TGCGCCAGCAGCTGGACAGGGGACAACAGGAACACTGAAGCTTTCTTT
>many|TRBJ1-4|14|TRBV2|TRBD1
CASRLTGGNEKLFF
TGTGCCAGCCGCCTGACAGGGGGTAATGAAAAACTGTTTTTT
>.|TRBJ1-6|15|TRBV5-1|.
CASSAAGAEHSPLHF
TGCGCCAGCAGCGCCGCCGGGGCAGAACATTCACCCCTCCACTTT
>.|TRBJ1-2|13|TRBV5-8|.
CASSWDTRYGYTF
TGTGCCAGCAGTTGGGACACCCGATACGGCTACACCTTC
>many|TRBJ2-2|17|TRBV3-1|.
CASSQVGGGSYTGELFF
TGTGCCAGCAGCCAAGTTGGGGGCGGGTCCTACACCGGGGAGCTGTTTTTT
>.|TRBJ1-1|12|TRBV29-1|.
CSVFGLRPEAFF
TGCAGCGTTTTTGGACTGCGACCTGAAGCTTTCTTT
>.|TRBJ1-3|16|TRBV28|.
CASSLWTTASGNTIYF
TGTGCCAGCAGTTTATGGACAACTGCCTCTGGAAACACCATATATTTT
>many|TRBJ2-7|19|TRBV2|TRBD2
CASKESRLAGGGLNYEQYF
TGTGCCAGCAAGGAGTCCAGACTAGCGGGAGGAGGGTTGAACTACGAGCAGTACTTC
>few|TRBJ2-2|15|TRBV28|TRBD1
CASSLSTGVTGELFF
TGTGCCAGCAGTTTATCGACAGGGGTCACCGGGGAGCTGTTTTTT
>many|TRBJ2-1|15|TRBV20-1|.
CSARAALAAYNEQFF
TGCAGTGCTAGAGCCGCGTTAGCTGCCTACAATGAGCAGTTCTTC
>.|TRBJ1-2|12|TRBV20-1|.
CSARDKRYGYTF
TGCAGTGCTAGAGATAAGAGATATGGCTACACCTTC
>many|TRBJ2-1|15|TRBV7-3|TRBD2
CASSAAGSSYNEQFF
TGTGCCAGCAGCGCAGCGGGGAGCTCCTACAATGAGCAGTTCTTC
>few|TRBJ2-1|16|TRBV24-1|TRBD2
CATSDFAGGSYNEQFF
TGTGCCACCAGTGATTTTGCGGGAGGTTCCTACAATGAGCAGTTCTTC
>many|TRBJ1-1|13|TRBV5-1|.
CASSLVGDTEAFF
TGCGCCAGCAGCTTGGTTGGGGACACTGAAGCTTTCTTT
>once|TRBJ1-2|11|TRBV29-1|.
CSASYSYGYTF
TGCAGCGCTAGTTACTCCTATGGCTACACCTTC
>.|TRBJ2-1|15|TRBV9|TRBD2
CASSGSGGRYNEQFF
TGTGCCAGCAGCGGTAGCGGGGGACGCTACAATGAGCAGTTCTTC
>few|TRBJ1-1|11|TRBV29-1|TRBD1
CSAGQVREAFF
TGCAGCGCTGGACAGGTTCGTGAAGCTTTCTTT
>.|TRBJ2-7|14|TRBV19|TRBD1
CASSISGTGGEQYF
TGTGCCAGTAGTATCTCAGGGACAGGGGGCGAGCAGTACTTC
>few|TRBJ2-3|14|TRBV5-4|.
CASSLDASTDTQYF
TGTGCCAGCAGCTTGGACGCGAGCACAGATACGCAGTATTTT
>many|TRBJ2-7|14|TRBV5-1|.
CASSLPGSTYEQYF
TGCGCCAGCAGCTTACCAGGGAGCACCTACGAGCAGTACTTC
>many|TRBJ2-7|16|TRBV2|TRBD2
CASRGLAGGEHPEQYF
TGTGCCAGCAGGGGACTAGCGGGGGGGGAACATCCCGAGCAGTACTTC
>many|TRBJ2-1|16|TRBV2|.
CASSELRRRSYNEQFF
TGTGCCAGCAGTGAACTTCGAAGGAGATCGTACAATGAGCAGTTCTTC
>many|TRBJ2-1|17|TRBV11-3|.
CASSLDVRVRVGNEQFF
TGTGCCAGCAGCTTAGATGTACGGGTTCGGGTTGGGAATGAGCAGTTCTTC
>many|TRBJ2-1|14|TRBV7-8|.
CASSPEGLRNEQFF
TGTGCCAGCAGTCCCGAGGGCCTTAGGAATGAGCAGTTCTTC
>.|TRBJ1-3|10|TRBV30|.
CAWTGNTIYF
TGTGCCTGGACCGGAAACACCATATATTTT
>.|TRBJ2-2|16|TRBV7-8|.
CASSFDDTALAGELFF
TGTGCCAGCAGCTTCGATGATACAGCTTTGGCCGGGGAGCTGTTTTTT
>few|TRBJ2-6|14|TRBV7-9|.
CAGNQRSGANVLTF
TGTGCCGGCAACCAGAGGTCTGGGGCCAACGTCCTGACTTTC
>few|TRBJ2-1|20|TRBV11-2|TRBD2
CASSLTGLAGELNAYNEQFF
TGTGCCAGCAGCTTAACGGGACTAGCGGGAGAATTGAACGCCTACAATGAGCAGTTCTTC
>few|TRBJ2-1|15|TRBV5-1|TRBD2
CASSFSGLANNEQFF
TGCGCCAGCAGCTTCAGTGGACTAGCGAACAATGAGCAGTTCTTC
>few|TRBJ2-6|15|TRBV30|.
CAWSVTGSGANVLTF
TGTGCCTGGAGTGTAACCGGGTCTGGGGCCAACGTCCTGACTTTC
>many|TRBJ1-2|15|TRBV2|.
CASRREVGAGYGYTF
TGTGCCAGCAGGCGCGAGGTGGGGGCGGGCTATGGCTACACCTTC
>many|TRBJ1-5|13|TRBV3-1|TRBD1
CASSQRQGQPQHF
TGTGCCAGCAGCCAGCGACAGGGCCAGCCCCAGCATTTT
>.|TRBJ1-2|13|TRBV12-3/TRBV12-4|TRBD1
CASSFGQGGGYTF
TGTGCCAGCAGTTTCGGACAGGGTGGAGGCTACACCTTC
>.|TRBJ2-4|15|TRBV27|TRBD1
CASSHSGQNKNIQYF
TGTGCCAGCAGTCACTCGGGACAGAACAAAAACATTCAGTACTTC
>.|TRBJ2-5|15|TRBV28|.
CASTERGREQETQYF
TGTGCCAGCACCGAAAGGGGGAGGGAACAAGAGACCCAGTACTTC
>few|TRBJ2-1|15|TRBV6-1|TRBD2
CASSRLAGAYNEQFF
TGTGCCAGCAGTCGACTAGCGGGAGCTTACAATGAGCAGTTCTTC
>.|TRBJ2-7|15|TRBV6-5|.
CASSYSRQKLYEQYF
TGTGCCAGCAGTTACTCGAGACAGAAGCTCTACGAGCAGTACTTC
>.|TRBJ2-1|14|TRBV5-1|TRBD2
CASGSGGTYNEQFF
TGCGCCAGCGGGAGCGGGGGGACCTACAATGAGCAGTTCTTC
>.|TRBJ2-1|13|TRBV30|TRBD2
CAHLAGGPDEQFF
TGTGCCCATCTAGCGGGAGGGCCGGATGAGCAGTTCTTC
>many|TRBJ1-1|13|TRBV5-1|.
CASSLSLNTEAFF
TGTGCCAGCAGCTTGTCTCTGAACACTGAAGCTTTCTTT
>.|TRBJ2-1|11|TRBV12-3/TRBV12-4|.
CASSFPGEQFF
TGTGCCAGCAGTTTTCCCGGAGAGCAGTTCTTC
>many|TRBJ2-3|15|TRBV28|TRBD2
CASSLSLAGADTQYF
TGTGCCAGCAGTTTAAGCCTAGCGGGAGCAGATACGCAGTATTTT
>few|TRBJ2-2|15|TRBV28|TRBD2
CASLELAGNTGELFF
TGTGCCAGTCTCGAGCTAGCGGGAAACACCGGGGAGCTGTTTTTT